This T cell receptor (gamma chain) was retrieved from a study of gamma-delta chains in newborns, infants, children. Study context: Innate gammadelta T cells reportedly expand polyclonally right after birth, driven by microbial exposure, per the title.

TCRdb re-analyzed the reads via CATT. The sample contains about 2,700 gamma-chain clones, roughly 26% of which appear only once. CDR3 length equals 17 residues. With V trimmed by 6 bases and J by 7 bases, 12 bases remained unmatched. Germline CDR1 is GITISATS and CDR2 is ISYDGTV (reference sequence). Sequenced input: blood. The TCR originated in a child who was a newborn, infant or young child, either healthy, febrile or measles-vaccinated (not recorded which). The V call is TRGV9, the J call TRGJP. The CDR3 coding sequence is TGTGCCTTGTGGAATGACGGGTTGGAGTTGGGCAAAAAAATCAAGGTATTT. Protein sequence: CALWNDGLELGKKIKVF.